One TCR beta chain is described in this entry. The antigen is undetermined. This record belongs to a study of cytomegalovirus exposure and HLA in healthy donors. At the level of the study: It was reported in a later analysis that the 95 to 150 validation repertoires used the same platform as the roughly 670 first-cohort repertoires.

Assay: immunoSEQ multiplex PCR; the TCRdb copy retains only in-frame clones and omits some. The table records about 98,000 clones, roughly 87% of them present only once. The CDR3 has 14 residues. Germline CDR1 SGHVS, CDR2 FQNEAQ. V was clipped by 3 bases and J by 0 bases, with 8 bases between them. Study-wide results and caveats: Under in vitro conditions, three CMV-associated chains were confirmed as specific for CMV antigens. Rarity characterized most TCR sequences, yet some public TCRs appeared in many donors. Overall, about 160 TCR beta chains were annotated as cytomegalovirus-associated.

Sequencing input: PBMCs. The receptor was isolated from a woman aged 25 to 39 in good health and CMV-seronegative. This sequence joins TRBV7-8 and TRBJ1-1; D gene unclear. The CDR3 nucleotides read TGTGCCAGCAGCTTTGGGCAGATGAACACTGAAGCTTTCTTT. Translating it yields CASSFGQMNTEAFF.